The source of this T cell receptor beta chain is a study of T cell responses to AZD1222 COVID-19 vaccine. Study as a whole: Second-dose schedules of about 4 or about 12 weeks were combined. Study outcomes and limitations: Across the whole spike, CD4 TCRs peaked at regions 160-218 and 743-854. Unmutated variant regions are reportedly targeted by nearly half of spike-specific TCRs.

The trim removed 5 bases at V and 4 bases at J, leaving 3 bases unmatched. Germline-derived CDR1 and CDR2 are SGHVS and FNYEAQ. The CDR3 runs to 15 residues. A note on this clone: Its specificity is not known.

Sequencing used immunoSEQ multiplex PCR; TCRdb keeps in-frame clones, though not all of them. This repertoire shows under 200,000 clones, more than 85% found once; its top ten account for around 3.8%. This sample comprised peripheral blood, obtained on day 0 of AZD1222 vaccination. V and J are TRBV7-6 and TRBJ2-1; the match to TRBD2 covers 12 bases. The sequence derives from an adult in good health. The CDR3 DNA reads TGTGCCAGCAGCACCCTAGCGGGGGGGTACAATGAGCAGTTCTTC. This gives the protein CASSTLAGGYNEQFF.